Listed below are T cell receptor beta chains from one sample, sequenced in a study of blood T cell repertoires in COVID-19. Assay: immunoSEQ multiplex PCR; the TCRdb copy retains only in-frame clones and omits some. Of roughly 290,000 clones listed, around four fifths are singletons. The specimen sequenced was peripheral blood. The receptors here all came from a woman aged 45-60 years with active or convalescent COVID-19. Each CDR3 is given with its conserved first and last residue. D genes are given only for firm matches. Clone size is not always given. Where it is, it says once, few, many or a class for expanded clones.

J gene,clone size,V gene,D gene,CDR3 DNA,CDR3 protein
TRBJ2-5,-,TRBV3-1/TRBV3-2,-,TGTGCCAGCAGCTTAGCTTCTCAAGAGACCCAGTACTTC,CASSLASQETQYF
TRBJ2-1,-,TRBV7-2,-,TGTGCCAGCAGACTAAATCTAGCGTACAATGAGCAGTTCTTC,CASRLNLAYNEQFF
TRBJ1-5,-,TRBV2,-,TGTGCCAGCAGTGACCGAGGGGGGGGAAATCAGCCCCAGCATTTT,CASSDRGGGNQPQHF
TRBJ2-2,once,TRBV19,-,TGTGCCAGTAGCAAACTACAGGGCCCCACCGGGGAGCTGTTTTTT,CASSKLQGPTGELFF
TRBJ2-1,-,TRBV18,-,TGTGCCAGCTCACCCTTAGCGCTGAGCTCCTACAATGAGCAGTTCTTC,CASSPLALSSYNEQFF
TRBJ2-1,few,TRBV19,TRBD2,TGTGCCAGTATGCAAAGACTAGCGGGATCCAATGAGCAGTTCTTC,CASMQRLAGSNEQFF
TRBJ1-3,-,TRBV5-1,TRBD1,TGCGCCAGCAGCCCCGGGACAGGGGAAACCATATATTTT,CASSPGTGETIYF
TRBJ2-1,-,TRBV28,-,TGTGCCAGCAGTAGCCCCGCCCGGGAGAGGGACCGTAATGAGCAGTTCTTC,CASSSPARERDRNEQFF
TRBJ2-7,-,TRBV7-2,-,TGTGCCAGCAGCTTAGCCTTTTCCTACGAGCAGTACTTC,CASSLAFSYEQYF
TRBJ1-5,-,TRBV28,-,TGTGCCAGCACCGAAGCCCGAAGGAGGGCGAACAATCAGCCCCAGCATTTT,CASTEARRRANNQPQHF
TRBJ2-7,-,TRBV3-1/TRBV3-2,-,TGTGCCAGCAGCCACGGCCCTCAGGGCTCCTACGAGCAGTACTTC,CASSHGPQGSYEQYF
TRBJ2-7,once,TRBV7-6,-,TGTGCCAGCAGCTCGAGACCTGGACACTATTTGTACTTC,CASSSRPGHYLYF
TRBJ2-5,once,TRBV9,-,TGTGCCAGCTCCGTGGGGCACCAAGAGACCCAGTACTTC,CASSVGHQETQYF
TRBJ2-1,-,TRBV3-1/TRBV3-2,-,TGTGCCAGCAGCCAAAGAACTAAGCTTACCCACAATGAGCAGTTCTTC,CASSQRTKLTHNEQFF
TRBJ1-1,-,TRBV5-1,TRBD1,TGCGCCAGCAGCTACAAAACAGGGGATTTCACTGAAGCTTTCTTT,CASSYKTGDFTEAFF
TRBJ2-1,once,TRBV4-1,-,TGCGCCAGCAGCCGCCCCTTAGCGAAGCCCTACAATGAGCAGTTCTTC,CASSRPLAKPYNEQFF
TRBJ1-1,-,TRBV5-1,TRBD1,TGCGCCAGCAGCCCGCCGGCACAGGGGATCGGAACTGAAGCTTTCTTT,CASSPPAQGIGTEAFF
TRBJ2-6,-,TRBV27,-,TGTGCCAGCAGTTTATCGATAAGGGGTCGCGGGGCCAACGTCCTGACTTTC,CASSLSIRGRGANVLTF
TRBJ2-2,-,TRBV11-2,TRBD1,TGTGCCAGCAGCCCCCAGGGGGCTACTGGCACCGGGGAGCTGTTTTTT,CASSPQGATGTGELFF
TRBJ2-5,-,TRBV5-1,-,TGCGCCAGCAGCTCACCCGAAGGAGGAGAGACCCAGTACTTC,CASSSPEGGETQYF
TRBJ1-6,-,TRBV6-6,TRBD1,TGTGCCAGCAACGAGTTGGGACAGAAAAACTCACCCCTCCACTTT,CASNELGQKNSPLHF
TRBJ1-1,-,TRBV18,-,TGTGCCAGCTCACCAACAGGGAAGGACACTGAAGCTTTCTTT,CASSPTGKDTEAFF
TRBJ1-2,-,TRBV5-4,-,TGTGCCAGCAGCTTCACAGGGACCTATGGCTACACCTTC,CASSFTGTYGYTF
TRBJ2-2,-,TRBV5-5,TRBD2,TGTGCCAGCAGCCGAGGGACTAGCGTAGAGACCGGGGAGCTGTTTTTT,CASSRGTSVETGELFF
TRBJ1-4,-,TRBV19,TRBD1,TGTGCCAGTTCCGGGACAGGGGTAAATGAAAAACTGTTTTTT,CASSGTGVNEKLFF
TRBJ2-7,-,TRBV19,TRBD2,TGTGCCAGTAGTGTACGGGAGGGAGGCGACGAGCAGTACTTC,CASSVREGGDEQYF
TRBJ2-7,-,TRBV5-1,TRBD1,TGCGCCAGCAGCTTGGCGACCCGGGACAGGGGCGAGCAGTACTTC,CASSLATRDRGEQYF
TRBJ1-3,-,TRBV18,-,TGTGCCAGCTCACCACCGAGGACAGCCGGGACCATATATTTT,CASSPPRTAGTIYF
TRBJ2-7,-,TRBV7-2,-,TGTGCCAGCAGCTCGATTCGAGCTAGGAGCTCCTACGAGCAGTACTTC,CASSSIRARSSYEQYF
TRBJ1-5,-,TRBV19,-,TGTGCCAGTAGTACAGTTTCTAGCAATCAGCCCCAGCATTTT,CASSTVSSNQPQHF
TRBJ2-7,-,TRBV18,-,TGTGCCAGCTCACCACCGTCCAGGGAAGCCTACGAGCAGTACTTC,CASSPPSREAYEQYF
TRBJ1-2,once,TRBV6-5,TRBD1,TGTGCCTGTCACAGGGGGCAACCTCCCTATGGCTACACCTTC,CACHRGQPPYGYTF
TRBJ2-5,-,TRBV4-1,TRBD2,TGCGCCAGCAGCCAAGCGGGACTAGCGGGAGCCCCTATCCAAGAGACCCAGTACTTC,CASSQAGLAGAPIQETQYF
TRBJ2-7,once,TRBV21-1,-,TGTGCCAGCAGCAAAGGACAGGCCTCACCTTCCTACGAGCAGTACTTC,CASSKGQASPSYEQYF
TRBJ2-1,-,TRBV6-5,TRBD2,TGTGCCAGCAGCCCCTACTCGGGGGGTTACAATGAGCAGTTCTTC,CASSPYSGGYNEQFF
TRBJ2-7,-,TRBV7-6,-,TGTGCCAGCAGCTTAGGTAAATACGAGCAGTACTTC,CASSLGKYEQYF
TRBJ1-1,-,TRBV5-8,-,TGTGCCAGCAGGTTTGGTTGGACGGGGGGCACTGAAGCTTTCTTT,CASRFGWTGGTEAFF
TRBJ2-1,-,TRBV27,-,TGTGCCAGCAGTTTAAAATCAGGGATGACGATCTACCCTTACAATGAGCAGTTCTTC,CASSLKSGMTIYPYNEQFF
TRBJ1-1,-,TRBV2,-,TGTGCCAGCAGTGAGTCACAGGCCCCGAACACTGAAGCTTTCTTT,CASSESQAPNTEAFF
TRBJ2-7,-,TRBV14,TRBD1,TGTGCCAGCAGCTACCGGACAGGGTACTACGAGCAGTACTTC,CASSYRTGYYEQYF
TRBJ2-1,-,TRBV27,-,TGTGCCAGCAGCCTAAAGCGGCCCTCCTACAATGAGCAGTTCTTC,CASSLKRPSYNEQFF
TRBJ1-1,few,TRBV25-1,-,TGTGCCAGCCTATCAAGTGGGGGGTCTTTCTTT,CASLSSGGSFF
TRBJ1-5,-,TRBV19,TRBD1,TGTGCCAGTAGTACCACCCTGACAGGGTTAGGTATAGGCTATCAGCCCCAGCATTTT,CASSTTLTGLGIGYQPQHF
TRBJ2-7,few,TRBV6-5,-,TGTGCCAGCACTAACCTGGAGATATACGAGCAGTACTTC,CASTNLEIYEQYF